These T cell receptor beta chains were read from a single sample in a study of blood T cell repertoires in COVID-19. Assay used: immunoSEQ multiplex PCR; TCRdb lists only in-frame clones, some missing. The sample has 150,000 to 200,000 clones; more than 75% are singletons. Sequenced input: peripheral blood. The origin of the receptors is a woman in her 70s with COVID-19, enrolled during active disease. Both conserved end residues are part of each CDR3. D genes are given only for firm matches. Clone size appears in some rows only: once, few, many, or a class for an expanded clone.

CDR3 length,clone size,J gene,V gene,D gene,CDR3 protein,CDR3 DNA
15,.,TRBJ2-1,TRBV11-2,TRBD1,CASSRPGQGIVEQFF,TGTGCCAGCAGCCGCCCGGGACAGGGAATAGTTGAGCAGTTCTTC
15,few,TRBJ2-7,TRBV11-2,TRBD2,CASSLGLADTYEQYF,TGTGCCAGCAGCTTAGGACTAGCGGACACCTACGAGCAGTACTTC
18,once,TRBJ2-7,TRBV13,.,CASSLYSSSGHATYEQYF,TGTGCCAGCAGCTTATATAGCAGCTCGGGACATGCTACCTACGAGCAGTACTTC
13,.,TRBJ2-5,TRBV6-6,TRBD1,CASSYQQGETQYF,TGTGCCAGCAGTTACCAACAGGGGGAGACCCAGTACTTC
14,.,TRBJ1-5,TRBV7-9,.,CASSLAENNQPQHF,TGTGCCAGCAGCTTAGCTGAGAACAATCAGCCCCAGCATTTT
15,.,TRBJ1-5,TRBV28,TRBD1,CASKRVDRVGQPQHF,TGTGCCAGCAAGAGAGTCGACAGGGTCGGACAGCCCCAGCATTTT
17,.,TRBJ2-7,TRBV9,TRBD1,CASSVRTTGTGTHEQYF,TGTGCCAGCAGCGTAAGGACGACCGGGACAGGGACCCACGAGCAGTACTTC
17,.,TRBJ2-7,TRBV10-3,TRBD2,CAISERLAGGPVHEQYF,TGTGCCATCAGTGAACGACTAGCGGGAGGGCCGGTCCACGAGCAGTACTTC
14,.,TRBJ2-7,TRBV7-2,TRBD1,CASSKRQGIGEQYF,TGTGCCAGCAGCAAGCGACAGGGAATAGGGGAGCAGTACTTC
16,.,TRBJ2-6,TRBV27,TRBD2,CASRLAGDLGANVLTF,TGTGCCAGCAGACTAGCGGGAGATCTTGGGGCCAACGTCCTGACTTTC
14,.,TRBJ2-1,TRBV7-2,TRBD1,CASSFRTGYNEQFF,TGTGCCAGCAGCTTCCGGACAGGGTACAATGAGCAGTTCTTC
15,.,TRBJ2-7,TRBV28,TRBD2,CASTFTGTSDYEQYF,TGTGCCAGCACCTTCACCGGGACTAGCGACTACGAGCAGTACTTC
15,.,TRBJ1-4,TRBV6-5,TRBD1,CASSYSGTGYEKLFF,TGTGCCAGCAGTTATTCAGGGACAGGGTATGAAAAACTGTTTTTT
14,.,TRBJ2-2,TRBV9,.,CASSVNLASRELFF,TGTGCCAGCAGCGTAAATCTAGCGTCCCGGGAGCTGTTTTTT
15,.,TRBJ2-3,TRBV19,TRBD2,CASSPSGEASDTQYF,TGTGCCAGTTCGCCCAGCGGGGAGGCTTCAGATACGCAGTATTTT
16,.,TRBJ2-1,TRBV4-1,TRBD2,CASSQLPGTRDNEQFF,TGCGCCAGCAGCCAATTACCCGGGACTAGGGACAATGAGCAGTTCTTC
15,.,TRBJ2-7,TRBV6-5,.,CASNQGLTEKYEQYF,TGTGCCAGCAATCAGGGTTTAACCGAGAAATACGAGCAGTACTTC
17,.,TRBJ2-3,TRBV5-4,TRBD2,CASSEPSGSIGTDTQYF,TGTGCCAGCAGCGAACCTAGCGGGAGTATAGGCACAGATACGCAGTATTTT
14,.,TRBJ1-5,TRBV19,.,CASNSGNSNQPQHF,TGTGCCAGTAACTCAGGAAATAGCAATCAGCCCCAGCATTTT
14,.,TRBJ2-2,TRBV7-3,TRBD2,CASTQTSGTGELFF,TGTGCCAGCACCCAGACTAGCGGGACCGGGGAGCTGTTTTTT
14,.,TRBJ1-1,TRBV11-3,TRBD1,CASSTQGVDTEAFF,TGTGCCAGCAGCACACAGGGGGTTGACACTGAAGCTTTCTTT
14,.,TRBJ1-2,TRBV2,TRBD1,CASTWEGGNSGYTF,TGTGCCAGCACCTGGGAAGGGGGCAATAGTGGCTACACCTTC
15,.,TRBJ2-7,TRBV28,.,CASSLRGLVSHEQYF,TGTGCCAGCAGTCTTAGGGGCCTGGTGTCCCACGAGCAGTACTTC
16,.,TRBJ2-3,TRBV9,TRBD1,CASSVAGGAGTDTQYF,TGTGCCAGCAGCGTGGCAGGGGGCGCGGGCACAGATACGCAGTATTTT
16,.,TRBJ2-1,TRBV4-2,TRBD2,CASSHTGLAIHNEQFF,TGTGCCAGCAGCCACACTGGACTAGCCATACACAATGAGCAGTTCTTC
14,.,TRBJ2-3,TRBV19,TRBD1,CASSNIQGADTQYF,TGTGCCAGTAGTAACATACAGGGGGCAGATACGCAGTATTTT
13,.,TRBJ1-1,TRBV4-1,.,CASSQASNTEAFF,TGCGCCAGCAGCCAAGCATCGAACACTGAAGCTTTCTTT
17,.,TRBJ2-6,TRBV7-9,.,CASSFRSRGIGANVLTF,TGTGCCAGCAGCTTTCGGAGCAGGGGAATTGGGGCCAACGTCCTGACTTTC
15,.,TRBJ1-1,TRBV14,TRBD1,CASSQGTGGAVRAFF,TGTGCCAGCAGCCAAGGGACAGGAGGCGCGGTAAGGGCTTTCTTT
15,.,TRBJ2-1,TRBV28,TRBD2,CASTHSGRSGNEQFF,TGTGCCAGCACCCATAGCGGGAGAAGCGGCAATGAGCAGTTCTTC
14,.,TRBJ2-2,TRBV7-3,TRBD2,CASSFREGTGELFF,TGTGCCAGCAGCTTCCGGGAGGGAACCGGGGAGCTGTTTTTT
16,.,TRBJ1-2,TRBV11-3,TRBD1,CASSFDRVAANYGYTF,TGTGCCAGCAGCTTTGACAGGGTTGCAGCTAACTATGGCTACACCTTC
18,.,TRBJ2-1,TRBV5-4,TRBD2,CASSFRTSGSRPHNEQFF,TGTGCCAGCAGCTTTAGGACTAGCGGGAGTCGGCCCCACAATGAGCAGTTCTTC
15,.,TRBJ2-7,TRBV19,.,CASSISRGHPYEQYF,TGTGCCAGTAGTATAAGCAGGGGACATCCCTACGAGCAGTACTTC
13,.,TRBJ2-7,TRBV5-3,.,CARSLRTDYEQYF,TGTGCCAGAAGCTTAAGGACAGACTACGAGCAGTACTTC
13,few,TRBJ2-7,TRBV6-4,.,CASSDSGPGEQYF,TGTGCCAGCAGTGACTCGGGGCCTGGGGAGCAGTACTTC
15,once,TRBJ2-3,TRBV30,TRBD1,CAWSLGDRVTDTQYF,TGTGCCTGGAGTCTTGGGGACAGGGTAACAGATACGCAGTATTTT
17,.,TRBJ1-5,TRBV20-1,.,CSASIRFRFNSNQPQHF,TGCAGTGCTAGTATCAGATTCCGTTTCAATAGCAATCAGCCCCAGCATTTT
18,.,TRBJ2-3,TRBV28,.,CASSPSLLLEQITDTQYF,TGTGCCAGCAGTCCCTCCCTCTTACTAGAACAAATCACAGATACGCAGTATTTT
15,.,TRBJ2-5,TRBV11-2,.,CASSLYIRRSETQYF,TGTGCCAGCAGCTTATATATAAGGAGATCAGAGACCCAGTACTTC
16,.,TRBJ2-1,TRBV29-1,TRBD2,CSVSSLTKREGNEQFF,TGCAGCGTCAGCTCTTTGACAAAGCGGGAGGGCAATGAGCAGTTCTTC
15,.,TRBJ1-2,TRBV18,.,CASSPLPGLHYGYTF,TGTGCCAGCTCACCACTTCCAGGCCTGCACTATGGCTACACCTTC
14,.,TRBJ2-2,TRBV19,.,CASSRGRGTGELFF,TGTGCCAGTAGTAGAGGACGGGGGACCGGGGAGCTGTTTTTT
14,.,TRBJ2-7,TRBV2,TRBD1,CASNIRDRMYEQYF,TGTGCCAGCAACATCCGGGACAGGATGTACGAGCAGTACTTC
15,.,TRBJ2-2,TRBV27,.,CASRTDSRETGELFF,TGTGCCAGCCGAACGGACAGTCGAGAGACCGGGGAGCTGTTTTTT
15,.,TRBJ2-2,TRBV7-3,.,CASSLISSFSGELFF,TGTGCCAGCAGCTTAATTTCTAGCTTTTCCGGGGAGCTGTTTTTT
14,.,TRBJ1-1,TRBV4-1,.,CASSPRRENTEAFF,TGCGCCAGCAGCCCGAGACGGGAGAACACTGAAGCTTTCTTT
14,.,TRBJ2-6,TRBV20-1,.,CSASLISGANVLTF,TGCAGTGCTAGTCTTATCTCTGGGGCCAACGTCCTGACTTTC
12,.,TRBJ1-5,TRBV3-1/TRBV3-2,.,CASSQANQPQHF,TGTGCCAGCAGCCAAGCGAATCAGCCCCAGCATTTT
13,.,TRBJ1-2,TRBV6-5,.,CASSRNGDYGYTF,TGTGCCAGCAGCCGGAACGGGGACTATGGCTACACCTTC
14,.,TRBJ2-7,TRBV6-2/TRBV6-3,.,CASNPPSRGYEQYF,TGTGCCAGCAACCCACCGTCGAGGGGGTACGAGCAGTACTTC
15,.,TRBJ1-4,TRBV5-6,TRBD1,CASSKRTGANEKLFF,TGTGCCAGCAGCAAAAGAACAGGGGCTAATGAAAAACTGTTTTTT
16,.,TRBJ1-4,TRBV4-2,.,CASSPGHNGVNEKLFF,TGTGCCAGCAGCCCGGGACACAATGGGGTCAATGAAAAACTGTTTTTT
15,.,TRBJ2-7,TRBV6-6,.,CASTRSSGSREEQYF,TGTGCCAGCACCCGGAGCTCCGGGAGCCGGGAGGAGCAGTACTTC
14,once,TRBJ1-1,TRBV11-3,.,CASSPYTGSTEAFF,TGTGCCAGCAGCCCTTACACGGGGAGCACTGAAGCTTTCTTT